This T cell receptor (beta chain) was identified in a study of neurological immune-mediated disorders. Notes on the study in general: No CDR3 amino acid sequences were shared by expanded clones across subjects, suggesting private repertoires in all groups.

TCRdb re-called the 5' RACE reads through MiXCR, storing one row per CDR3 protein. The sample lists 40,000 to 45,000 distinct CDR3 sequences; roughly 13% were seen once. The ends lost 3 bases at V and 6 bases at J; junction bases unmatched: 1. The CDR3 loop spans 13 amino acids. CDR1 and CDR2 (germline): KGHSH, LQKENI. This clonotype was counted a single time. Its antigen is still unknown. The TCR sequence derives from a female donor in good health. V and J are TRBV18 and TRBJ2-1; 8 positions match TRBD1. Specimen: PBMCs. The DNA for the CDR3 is TGTGCCAGCTCACCGGGGACAGGCAATGAGCAGTTCTTC. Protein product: CASSPGTGNEQFF.